These T cell receptor beta chains were read from a single sample in a study of cytomegalovirus exposure and HLA in healthy donors. Sequencing was performed with immunoSEQ multiplex PCR; in TCRdb, only in-frame clones are kept and a portion is missing. The sample yields 150,000 to 250,000 clones, around 74% seen once. The sequenced sample consisted of PBMCs. The receptors here all came from a girl aged 10-17 years in good health and CMV-seropositive. Each CDR3 is given with its conserved first and last residue. The order of the fields is clone size, J gene, V gene, D gene, CDR3 protein, CDR3 DNA. A D gene is named only where the DNA matches it firmly. Where a row states a size, it is once, few, many or the class of an expanded clone; other rows omit it.

clone_size: .; j_call: TRBJ2-3; v_call: TRBV6-5; d_call: TRBD2; cdr3_aa: CASSYSTAGGPDTQYF; cdr3_nt: TGTGCCAGCAGTTACTCGACTGCGGGGGGGCCCGATACGCAGTATTTT
clone_size: .; j_call: TRBJ1-5; v_call: TRBV6-5; d_call: .; cdr3_aa: CASRHGTSNQPQHF; cdr3_nt: TGTGCCAGCAGACACGGGACAAGCAATCAGCCCCAGCATTTT
clone_size: few; j_call: TRBJ1-1; v_call: TRBV27; d_call: .; cdr3_aa: CASSSGHGRTEAFF; cdr3_nt: TGTGCCAGCAGTTCCGGGCACGGGAGGACTGAAGCTTTCTTT
clone_size: .; j_call: TRBJ2-5; v_call: TRBV6-5; d_call: .; cdr3_aa: CASSLYTGIGETQYF; cdr3_nt: TGTGCCAGCAGCCTATACACAGGGATAGGGGAGACCCAGTACTTC
clone_size: .; j_call: TRBJ2-3; v_call: TRBV10-2; d_call: TRBD2; cdr3_aa: CASSLLIRLAGETDTQYF; cdr3_nt: TGCGCCAGCAGCCTTTTAATCCGACTAGCGGGGGAAACAGATACGCAGTATTTT
clone_size: .; j_call: TRBJ2-7; v_call: TRBV2; d_call: TRBD1; cdr3_aa: CASSRSQGVGSYEQYF; cdr3_nt: TGTGCCAGCAGTAGATCCCAGGGGGTCGGGTCCTACGAGCAGTACTTC
clone_size: once; j_call: TRBJ1-3; v_call: TRBV19; d_call: .; cdr3_aa: CASRTGISGNTIYF; cdr3_nt: TGTGCCAGTAGGACGGGGATCTCTGGAAACACCATATATTTT
clone_size: .; j_call: TRBJ1-1; v_call: TRBV29-1; d_call: .; cdr3_aa: CSALNTEAFF; cdr3_nt: TGCAGCGCCCTTAACACTGAAGCTTTCTTT
clone_size: once; j_call: TRBJ2-1; v_call: TRBV5-4; d_call: .; cdr3_aa: CASSLGGKGSSYNEQFF; cdr3_nt: TGTGCCAGCAGCTTGGGCGGGAAGGGGAGCTCCTACAATGAGCAGTTCTTC
clone_size: .; j_call: TRBJ2-3; v_call: TRBV4-1; d_call: TRBD2; cdr3_aa: CASGIAGGGTDTQYF; cdr3_nt: TGCGCCAGCGGCATAGCGGGGGGGGGCACAGATACGCAGTATTTT
clone_size: .; j_call: TRBJ2-7; v_call: TRBV10-3; d_call: TRBD1; cdr3_aa: CAISQQGSSSYEQYF; cdr3_nt: TGTGCCATCAGCCAACAGGGGTCAAGCTCCTACGAGCAGTACTTC
clone_size: .; j_call: TRBJ1-2; v_call: TRBV18; d_call: TRBD1; cdr3_aa: CASSPSGQGANYGYTF; cdr3_nt: TGTGCCAGCTCACCTTCGGGACAGGGCGCTAACTATGGCTACACCTTC
clone_size: .; j_call: TRBJ1-1; v_call: TRBV7-8; d_call: .; cdr3_aa: CASTAGRATEAFF; cdr3_nt: TGTGCCAGCACCGCAGGTAGAGCCACTGAAGCTTTCTTT
clone_size: .; j_call: TRBJ2-1; v_call: TRBV2; d_call: TRBD1; cdr3_aa: CAISAQGANEQFF; cdr3_nt: TGTGCCATCAGTGCCCAGGGGGCAAATGAGCAGTTCTTC
clone_size: .; j_call: TRBJ2-1; v_call: TRBV20-1; d_call: TRBD2; cdr3_aa: CSAAPRGKQFF; cdr3_nt: TGCAGTGCAGCTCCGCGGGGGAAGCAGTTCTTC
clone_size: .; j_call: TRBJ2-7; v_call: TRBV9; d_call: TRBD2; cdr3_aa: CASSVGGGTYEQYF; cdr3_nt: TGTGCCAGCAGCGTAGGGGGGGGAACCTACGAGCAGTACTTC
clone_size: .; j_call: TRBJ2-7; v_call: TRBV30; d_call: TRBD1; cdr3_aa: CAWSLGQGYYEQYF; cdr3_nt: TGTGCCTGGAGTCTCGGACAGGGCTACTACGAGCAGTACTTC
clone_size: .; j_call: TRBJ2-2; v_call: TRBV4-3; d_call: TRBD1; cdr3_aa: CASSQDRDSVTGELFF; cdr3_nt: TGCGCCAGCAGCCAAGACCGGGACAGCGTAACCGGGGAGCTGTTTTTT
clone_size: few; j_call: TRBJ1-5; v_call: TRBV29-1; d_call: TRBD1; cdr3_aa: CSVGQGGGQPQHF; cdr3_nt: TGCAGCGTTGGACAGGGCGGCGGTCAGCCCCAGCATTTT
clone_size: .; j_call: TRBJ1-4; v_call: TRBV4-1; d_call: TRBD1; cdr3_aa: CASSTRQGINEKLFF; cdr3_nt: TGCGCCAGCAGCACCCGACAGGGGATTAATGAAAAACTGTTTTTT
clone_size: few; j_call: TRBJ1-1; v_call: TRBV18; d_call: .; cdr3_aa: CASSPQTWTALSEAFF; cdr3_nt: TGTGCCAGCTCACCGCAAACCTGGACTGCACTGTCTGAAGCTTTCTTT
clone_size: .; j_call: TRBJ2-7; v_call: TRBV2; d_call: .; cdr3_aa: CASRPRDKNYEQYF; cdr3_nt: TGTGCCAGCAGGCCCCGGGACAAGAACTACGAGCAGTACTTC
clone_size: few; j_call: TRBJ1-2; v_call: TRBV4-3; d_call: .; cdr3_aa: CASSQDQERLYGYTF; cdr3_nt: TGCGCCAGCAGCCAAGACCAGGAGCGGCTCTATGGCTACACCTTC
clone_size: .; j_call: TRBJ1-2; v_call: TRBV2; d_call: .; cdr3_aa: CASSAWENGYGYTF; cdr3_nt: TGTGCCAGCAGTGCTTGGGAGAACGGCTATGGCTACACCTTC
clone_size: .; j_call: TRBJ2-6; v_call: TRBV4-2; d_call: .; cdr3_aa: CASSQGRGAGSGANVLTF; cdr3_nt: TGTGCCAGCAGCCAAGGTCGGGGGGCCGGGTCTGGGGCCAACGTCCTGACTTTC
clone_size: once; j_call: TRBJ2-3; v_call: TRBV5-4; d_call: TRBD2; cdr3_aa: CASSNSGGTTSTDTQYF; cdr3_nt: TGTGCCAGCAGCAATAGCGGGGGGACCACTAGCACAGATACGCAGTATTTT
clone_size: .; j_call: TRBJ2-5; v_call: TRBV2; d_call: .; cdr3_aa: CASSRTAETQYF; cdr3_nt: TGTGCCAGCAGCCGGACTGCGGAGACCCAGTACTTC
clone_size: .; j_call: TRBJ1-2; v_call: TRBV5-5; d_call: .; cdr3_aa: CASSLVIWVSRDYTF; cdr3_nt: TGTGCCAGCAGCTTGGTTATATGGGTGAGCAGGGATTACACCTTC
clone_size: few; j_call: TRBJ2-3; v_call: TRBV11-2; d_call: .; cdr3_aa: CASSLWPDTQYF; cdr3_nt: TGTGCCAGCAGCTTATGGCCTGATACGCAGTATTTT
clone_size: .; j_call: TRBJ2-1; v_call: TRBV10-3; d_call: TRBD2; cdr3_aa: CAISDVAGAGNEQFF; cdr3_nt: TGTGCCATCAGTGACGTAGCGGGGGCCGGGAATGAGCAGTTCTTC
clone_size: .; j_call: TRBJ2-1; v_call: TRBV11-3; d_call: .; cdr3_aa: CASSRFGGGRGNEQFF; cdr3_nt: TGTGCCAGCAGCCGATTTGGGGGGGGGCGAGGCAATGAGCAGTTCTTC
clone_size: .; j_call: TRBJ1-1; v_call: TRBV4-1; d_call: TRBD1; cdr3_aa: CASSLGRGQGPPEAFF; cdr3_nt: TGCGCCAGCAGCCTCGGTAGGGGACAGGGACCCCCTGAAGCTTTCTTT
clone_size: .; j_call: TRBJ1-2; v_call: TRBV9; d_call: .; cdr3_aa: CASSANEGLDGYTF; cdr3_nt: TGTGCCAGCAGCGCCAACGAGGGTTTGGATGGCTACACCTTC
clone_size: .; j_call: TRBJ2-1; v_call: TRBV18; d_call: .; cdr3_aa: CASSPVRVDYNEQFF; cdr3_nt: TGTGCCAGCTCACCAGTCAGGGTAGACTACAATGAGCAGTTCTTC
clone_size: .; j_call: TRBJ2-3; v_call: TRBV5-1; d_call: .; cdr3_aa: CASSWTGKGGSTDTQYF; cdr3_nt: TGCGCCAGCAGCTGGACGGGCAAAGGGGGTAGCACAGATACGCAGTATTTT
clone_size: .; j_call: TRBJ2-7; v_call: TRBV6-1; d_call: .; cdr3_aa: CASRQGLEQYF; cdr3_nt: TGTGCCAGCAGGCAGGGTCTCGAGCAGTACTTC
clone_size: .; j_call: TRBJ2-4; v_call: TRBV7-2; d_call: .; cdr3_aa: CASSLTRGGDGYF; cdr3_nt: TGTGCCAGCAGCTTAACCAGGGGCGGAGATGGGTACTTC
clone_size: few; j_call: TRBJ1-5; v_call: TRBV2; d_call: .; cdr3_aa: CASSLQGSGNQPQHF; cdr3_nt: TGTGCCAGCAGTCTACAGGGTTCGGGCAATCAGCCCCAGCATTTT
clone_size: .; j_call: TRBJ2-7; v_call: TRBV27; d_call: .; cdr3_aa: CASSLTRGNPYEQYF; cdr3_nt: TGTGCCAGCAGTTTGACCAGGGGAAACCCCTACGAGCAGTACTTC
clone_size: .; j_call: TRBJ2-4; v_call: TRBV4-1; d_call: .; cdr3_aa: CASSQGPQGGLAKNIQYF; cdr3_nt: TGCGCCAGCAGCCAAGGGCCACAGGGGGGGCTAGCCAAAAACATTCAGTACTTC
clone_size: .; j_call: TRBJ2-5; v_call: TRBV19; d_call: .; cdr3_aa: CASSLDFTETQYF; cdr3_nt: TGTGCCAGTAGTTTGGACTTCACAGAGACCCAGTACTTC
clone_size: .; j_call: TRBJ2-7; v_call: TRBV27; d_call: .; cdr3_aa: CASSFTTDSSYEQYF; cdr3_nt: TGTGCCAGCAGTTTTACCACGGACAGCTCCTACGAGCAGTACTTC
clone_size: .; j_call: TRBJ1-1; v_call: TRBV11-2; d_call: .; cdr3_aa: CASSWMKGGTEAFF; cdr3_nt: TGTGCCAGCAGCTGGATGAAAGGGGGCACTGAAGCTTTCTTT
clone_size: .; j_call: TRBJ1-3; v_call: TRBV5-4; d_call: .; cdr3_aa: CASSLAGTTGGWDF; cdr3_nt: TGTGCCAGCAGCTTGGCCGGAACCACCGGGGGATGGGATTTT
clone_size: .; j_call: TRBJ2-5; v_call: TRBV6-5; d_call: TRBD1; cdr3_aa: CASSYSDRGETQYF; cdr3_nt: TGTGCCAGCAGTTACTCGGACAGGGGAGAGACCCAGTACTTC
clone_size: .; j_call: TRBJ1-5; v_call: TRBV30; d_call: .; cdr3_aa: CAWSGVPSGPQHF; cdr3_nt: TGTGCCTGGAGTGGGGTCCCTTCAGGGCCCCAGCATTTT
clone_size: .; j_call: TRBJ2-7; v_call: TRBV5-1; d_call: .; cdr3_aa: CASSLAQNAEQYF; cdr3_nt: TGCGCCAGCAGCTTGGCACAAAACGCTGAGCAGTACTTC
clone_size: .; j_call: TRBJ1-2; v_call: TRBV10-3; d_call: .; cdr3_aa: CAIHSSYGYTF; cdr3_nt: TGTGCCATCCACAGTAGCTATGGCTACACCTTC
clone_size: .; j_call: TRBJ2-7; v_call: TRBV7-8; d_call: .; cdr3_aa: CASSAGTSSYEQYF; cdr3_nt: TGTGCCAGCAGCGCCGGGACTTCCTCCTACGAGCAGTACTTC
clone_size: .; j_call: TRBJ1-6; v_call: TRBV27; d_call: .; cdr3_aa: CASSLLQPRQPYNSPLHF; cdr3_nt: TGTGCCAGCAGTTTACTTCAACCACGACAGCCTTATAATTCACCCCTCCACTTT
clone_size: .; j_call: TRBJ1-1; v_call: TRBV5-5; d_call: .; cdr3_aa: CASTLGGGGGTEAFF; cdr3_nt: TGTGCCAGCACCTTGGGGGGTGGGGGGGGGACTGAAGCTTTCTTT
clone_size: .; j_call: TRBJ1-1; v_call: TRBV27; d_call: .; cdr3_aa: CASSSTYTGFTNMNTEAFF; cdr3_nt: TGTGCCAGCAGTTCGACATACACAGGGTTTACGAACATGAACACTGAAGCTTTCTTT
clone_size: once; j_call: TRBJ1-5; v_call: TRBV6-1; d_call: TRBD1; cdr3_aa: CASSERDSQPQHF; cdr3_nt: TGTGCCAGCAGTGAACGGGACAGCCAGCCCCAGCATTTT
clone_size: .; j_call: TRBJ1-1; v_call: TRBV19; d_call: TRBD1; cdr3_aa: CASGQGDNTEAFF; cdr3_nt: TGTGCCAGCGGCCAGGGGGATAACACTGAAGCTTTCTTT
clone_size: few; j_call: TRBJ2-2; v_call: TRBV18; d_call: TRBD1; cdr3_aa: CASSPNRGANTGELFF; cdr3_nt: TGTGCCAGCTCACCGAACAGGGGTGCGAACACCGGGGAGCTGTTTTTT
clone_size: .; j_call: TRBJ2-7; v_call: TRBV4-1; d_call: TRBD2; cdr3_aa: CASRPVGGDEQYF; cdr3_nt: TGCGCCAGTAGGCCAGTTGGGGGGGACGAGCAGTACTTC